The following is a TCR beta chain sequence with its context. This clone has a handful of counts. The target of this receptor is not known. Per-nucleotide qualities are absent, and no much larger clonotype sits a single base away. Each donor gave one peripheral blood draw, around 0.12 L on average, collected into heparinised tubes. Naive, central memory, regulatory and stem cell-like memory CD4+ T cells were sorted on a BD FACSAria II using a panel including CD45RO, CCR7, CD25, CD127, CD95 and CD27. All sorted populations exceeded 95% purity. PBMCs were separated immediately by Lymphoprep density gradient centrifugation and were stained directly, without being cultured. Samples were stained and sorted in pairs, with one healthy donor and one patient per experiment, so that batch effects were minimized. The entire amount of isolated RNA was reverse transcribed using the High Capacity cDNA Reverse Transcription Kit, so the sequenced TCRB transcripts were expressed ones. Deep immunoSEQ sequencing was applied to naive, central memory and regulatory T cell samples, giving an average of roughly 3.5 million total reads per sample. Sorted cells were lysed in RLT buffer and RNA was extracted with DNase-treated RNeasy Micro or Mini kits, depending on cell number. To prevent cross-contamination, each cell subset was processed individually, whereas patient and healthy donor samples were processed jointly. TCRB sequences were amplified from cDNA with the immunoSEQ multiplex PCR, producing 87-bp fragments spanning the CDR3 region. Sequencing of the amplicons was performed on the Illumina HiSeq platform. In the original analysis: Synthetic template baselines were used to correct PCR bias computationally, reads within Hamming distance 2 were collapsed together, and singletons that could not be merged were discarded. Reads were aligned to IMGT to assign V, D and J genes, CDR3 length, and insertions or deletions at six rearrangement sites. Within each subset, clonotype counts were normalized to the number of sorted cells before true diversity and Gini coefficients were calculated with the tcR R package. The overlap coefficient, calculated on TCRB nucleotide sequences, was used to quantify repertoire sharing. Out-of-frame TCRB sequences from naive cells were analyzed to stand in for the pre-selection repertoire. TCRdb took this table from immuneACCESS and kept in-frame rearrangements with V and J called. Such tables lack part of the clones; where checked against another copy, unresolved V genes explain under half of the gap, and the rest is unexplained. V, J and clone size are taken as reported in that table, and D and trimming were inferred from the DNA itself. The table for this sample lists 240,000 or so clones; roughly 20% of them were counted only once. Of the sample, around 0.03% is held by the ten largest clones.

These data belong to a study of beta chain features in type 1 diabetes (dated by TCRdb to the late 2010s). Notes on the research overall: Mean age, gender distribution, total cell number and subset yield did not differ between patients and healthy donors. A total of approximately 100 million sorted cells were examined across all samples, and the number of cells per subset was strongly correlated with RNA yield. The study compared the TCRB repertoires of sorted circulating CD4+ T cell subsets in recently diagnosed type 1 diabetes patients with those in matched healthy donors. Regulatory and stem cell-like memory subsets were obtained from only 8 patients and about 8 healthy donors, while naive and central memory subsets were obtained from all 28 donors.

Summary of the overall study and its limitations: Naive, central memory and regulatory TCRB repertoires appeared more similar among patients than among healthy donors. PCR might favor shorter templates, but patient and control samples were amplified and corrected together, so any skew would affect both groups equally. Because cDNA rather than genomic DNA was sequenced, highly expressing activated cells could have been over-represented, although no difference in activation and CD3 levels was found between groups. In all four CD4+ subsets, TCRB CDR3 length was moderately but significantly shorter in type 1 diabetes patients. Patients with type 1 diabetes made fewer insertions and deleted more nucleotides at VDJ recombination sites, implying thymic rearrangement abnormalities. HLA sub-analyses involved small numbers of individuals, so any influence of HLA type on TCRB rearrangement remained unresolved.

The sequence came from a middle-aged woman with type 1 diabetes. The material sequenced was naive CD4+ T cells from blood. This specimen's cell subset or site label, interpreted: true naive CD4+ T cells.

The base sequence is TGTGCCAGCAGACCTCTCGACAGACCCTATGGCTACACCTTC. This sequence encodes CASRPLDRPYGYTF. The rearrangement joined TRBV11-2 to TRBJ1-2, with a tentative D gene TRBD1 over 5 matching bases. The CDR1 and CDR2 encoded by the germline V gene are SGHAT and FQNNGV. There are 14 amino acids in the CDR3, from cysteine to phenylalanine inclusive. Just the 42-base CDR3 DNA is kept, in frame starting at base 1. Cut back by 6 bases and 4 bases, the V and J ends lie 15 bases apart.